The present TCR beta chain was sequenced within a study of shared clonotypes between healthy human individuals. Study-level findings and limits: The sharing of roughly 5% of naive CD4 clonotypes was seen across a handful of donors. Relative to clonotypes present in all four donors, those not shared had lower generation probabilities.

On this clone: The antigen remains unidentified.

Study processing details: Junction-only immunoSEQ sequences carried no quality scores, so filtering differed. Clones were read by immunoSEQ multiplex PCR, and TCRdb kept only the in-frame ones, dropping some. D and trimming were read from the DNA, whereas the V and J calls and clone size are those reported in that table. The sample shows 2 million to 2.5 million clones, 90% to 95% of them seen only once. It was into CD45RA+ naive and CD45RA-negative memory subsets that the CD4+ cells were split. Trimming shortened V by 3 bases and J by 7 bases, and 12 bases separated the two germline ends. Germline V gives CDR1 MNHEY, CDR2 SMNVEV (reference sequence). This CDR3 has 14 residues.

Material for sequencing was naive CD4+ T cells from PBMCs. Subset given: CD45RA+ positively selected. The V and J genes are TRBV27 and TRBJ2-2; weak D call: TRBD2 (5 bases). The origin of this receptor is a man aged 18 to 29 in good health. Some clones in this sample may be carry-over from other donors' samples. CDR3 coding DNA: TGTGCCAGCAGTTTTAGCGCGGCGGGCGGGGAGCTGTTTTTT. Protein: CASSFSAAGGELFF.